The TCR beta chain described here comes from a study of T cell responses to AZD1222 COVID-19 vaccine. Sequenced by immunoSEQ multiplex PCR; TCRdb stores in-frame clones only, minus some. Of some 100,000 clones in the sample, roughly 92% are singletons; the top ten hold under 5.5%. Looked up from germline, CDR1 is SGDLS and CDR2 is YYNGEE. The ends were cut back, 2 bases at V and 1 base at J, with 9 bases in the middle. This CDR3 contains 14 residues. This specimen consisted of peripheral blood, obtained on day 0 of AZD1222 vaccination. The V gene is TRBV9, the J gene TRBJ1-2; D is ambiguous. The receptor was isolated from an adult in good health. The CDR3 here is CASSVAGGNYGYTF. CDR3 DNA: TGTGCCAGCAGCGTTGCCGGCGGTAACTATGGCTACACCTTC.